A selection of T cell receptor beta chains follows, all from one sample in a study of human T cells and chemical hapten exposure. TCRdb independently ran MiXCR on the RACE reads; one entry per CDR3 protein. The sample yields about 380,000 distinct CDR3 sequences, roughly 4.8% seen once. The sequences come from whole blood, collected in connection with sensitization to the hapten diphenylcyclopropenone (DPC). All receptors derive from a woman aged 45-65 years with alopecia areata. Some clones in this sample may be carry-over from other donors' samples. Both conserved end residues are part of each CDR3. Fields, in order: CDR3 protein, CDR3 DNA, V gene, J gene, clone size, D gene. D genes are given only for firm matches. Clone size is not always given. Where it is, it says once, few, many or a class for expanded clones.

cdr3_aa: CASSRKVLRQSQETQCF; cdr3_nt: TGTGCCAGCAGCCGGAAGGTATTGAGGCAGAGCCAAGAGACCCAGTGCTTC; v_call: TRBV5-5; j_call: TRBJ2-5; clone_size: NA; d_call: NA
cdr3_aa: CASSRGEVEDEKLFF; cdr3_nt: TGTGCCAGCAGTCGTGGGGAGGTCGAGGATGAAAAACTGTTTTTT; v_call: TRBV6-5; j_call: TRBJ1-4; clone_size: many; d_call: NA
cdr3_aa: CASSLAGTPGGYTF; cdr3_nt: TGTGCCAGCAGCTTAGCCGGGACCCCTGGGGGCTACACCTTC; v_call: TRBV7-2; j_call: TRBJ1-2; clone_size: NA; d_call: NA
cdr3_aa: CASNWYLDQPQHF; cdr3_nt: TGTGCCAGCAACTGGTACTTAGATCAGCCCCAGCATTTT; v_call: TRBV2; j_call: TRBJ1-5; clone_size: many; d_call: NA
cdr3_aa: CASSSADLKAGNTIYF; cdr3_nt: TGTGCCAGCAGTTCCGCGGACTTGAAGGCTGGAAACACCATATATTTT; v_call: TRBV27; j_call: TRBJ1-3; clone_size: few; d_call: NA
cdr3_aa: CASRLAGESSYEQYF; cdr3_nt: TGTGCCAGCAGGTTAGCGGGGGAGAGCTCCTACGAGCAGTACTTC; v_call: TRBV27; j_call: TRBJ2-7; clone_size: NA; d_call: TRBD2
cdr3_aa: CASSYEGTGELFF; cdr3_nt: TGTGCCAGCAGTTACGAGGGGACCGGGGAGCTGTTTTTT; v_call: TRBV6-5; j_call: TRBJ2-2; clone_size: many; d_call: NA
cdr3_aa: CASSPRGGATDTQYF; cdr3_nt: TGTGCCAGCAGCCCAAGGGGGGGGGCCACAGATACGCAGTATTTT; v_call: TRBV4-2; j_call: TRBJ2-3; clone_size: many; d_call: NA
cdr3_aa: CATSRETSWAGELFF; cdr3_nt: TGTGCCACCAGCAGAGAGACTAGCTGGGCGGGGGAGCTGTTTTTT; v_call: TRBV15; j_call: TRBJ2-2; clone_size: NA; d_call: TRBD2
cdr3_aa: CSARDVGGGASFSYNEQFF; cdr3_nt: TGCAGTGCTAGAGATGTCGGCGGGGGGGCATCATTCTCCTACAATGAGCAGTTCTTC; v_call: TRBV20-1; j_call: TRBJ2-1; clone_size: many; d_call: TRBD2
cdr3_aa: CASSLRFDQPQHF; cdr3_nt: TGTGCCAGCAGCTTACGGTTTGATCAGCCCCAGCATTTT; v_call: TRBV7-9; j_call: TRBJ1-5; clone_size: many; d_call: NA
cdr3_aa: CASSPQPGLAGFPSYNEQFF; cdr3_nt: TGCGCCAGCAGTCCTCAACCGGGACTAGCGGGGTTCCCCTCCTACAATGAGCAGTTCTTC; v_call: TRBV5-1; j_call: TRBJ2-1; clone_size: many; d_call: TRBD2
cdr3_aa: CSVQGPGRQNTEAFF; cdr3_nt: TGCAGCGTTCAGGGACCGGGACGGCAAAACACTGAAGCTTTCTTT; v_call: TRBV29-1; j_call: TRBJ1-1; clone_size: many; d_call: NA
cdr3_aa: CASSQERHNYGYTF; cdr3_nt: TGTGCCAGCAGCCAAGAACGGCATAACTATGGCTACACCTTC; v_call: TRBV4-2; j_call: TRBJ1-2; clone_size: many; d_call: NA
cdr3_aa: CSVARRGTEAFF; cdr3_nt: TGCAGCGTTGCCCGGCGGGGGACTGAAGCTTTCTTT; v_call: TRBV29-1; j_call: TRBJ1-1; clone_size: many; d_call: NA
cdr3_aa: CASGRTGDRAKVEQFF; cdr3_nt: TGTGCTAGTGGCCGGACAGGGGACCGAGCTAAGGTTGAGCAGTTCTTC; v_call: TRBV12-5; j_call: TRBJ2-1; clone_size: few; d_call: TRBD1
cdr3_aa: CASRGPHRNTGELFF; cdr3_nt: TGTGCCAGCAGGGGACCCCACAGGAACACCGGGGAGCTGTTTTTT; v_call: TRBV9; j_call: TRBJ2-2; clone_size: many; d_call: NA
cdr3_aa: CSTKRTGDGYTF; cdr3_nt: TGCAGTACCAAGAGGACAGGCGATGGCTACACCTTC; v_call: TRBV20-1; j_call: TRBJ1-2; clone_size: NA; d_call: TRBD1
cdr3_aa: CASSPPGQLNTEAFF; cdr3_nt: TGTGCCAGCAGCCCCCCGGGACAACTGAACACTGAAGCTTTCTTT; v_call: TRBV12-3/TRBV12-4; j_call: TRBJ1-1; clone_size: many; d_call: NA
cdr3_aa: CATSGGPSDTEAFF; cdr3_nt: TGTGCCACCAGTGGAGGACCTTCGGACACTGAAGCTTTCTTT; v_call: TRBV24-1; j_call: TRBJ1-1; clone_size: NA; d_call: NA
cdr3_aa: CSVEDQGNYGYTF; cdr3_nt: TGCAGCGTTGAAGATCAGGGGAACTATGGCTACACCTTC; v_call: TRBV29-1; j_call: TRBJ1-2; clone_size: few; d_call: NA
cdr3_aa: CASSPRLGDEQYF; cdr3_nt: TGTGCCAGCAGCCCCCGCTTGGGGGACGAGCAGTACTTC; v_call: TRBV6-5; j_call: TRBJ2-7; clone_size: NA; d_call: NA